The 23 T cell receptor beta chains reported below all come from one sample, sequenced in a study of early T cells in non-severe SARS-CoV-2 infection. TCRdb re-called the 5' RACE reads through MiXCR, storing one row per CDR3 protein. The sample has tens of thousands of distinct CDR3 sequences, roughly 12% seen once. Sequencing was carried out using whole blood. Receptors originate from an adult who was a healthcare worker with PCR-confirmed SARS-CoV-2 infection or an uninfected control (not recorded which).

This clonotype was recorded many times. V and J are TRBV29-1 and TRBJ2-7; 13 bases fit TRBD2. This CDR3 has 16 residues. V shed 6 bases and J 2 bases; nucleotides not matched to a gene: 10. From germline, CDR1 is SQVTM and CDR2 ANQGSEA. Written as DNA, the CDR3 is TGCAGCGTCGCCGGGACTAGCGGGGTCCGCACCTACGAGCAGTACTTC. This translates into CSVAGTSGVRTYEQYF.

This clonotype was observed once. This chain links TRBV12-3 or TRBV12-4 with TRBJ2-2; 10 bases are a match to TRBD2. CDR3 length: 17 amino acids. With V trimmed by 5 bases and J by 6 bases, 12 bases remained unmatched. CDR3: CASSPTIGSGRPGELFF. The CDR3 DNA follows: TGTGCCAGCAGTCCCACAATAGGTAGCGGGAGGCCCGGGGAGCTGTTTTTT.

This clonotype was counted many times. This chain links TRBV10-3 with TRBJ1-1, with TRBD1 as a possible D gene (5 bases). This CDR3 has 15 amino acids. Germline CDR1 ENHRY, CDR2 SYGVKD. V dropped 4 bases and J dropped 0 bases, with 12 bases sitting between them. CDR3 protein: CAISGVGRLNTEAFF. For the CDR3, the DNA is TGTGCCATCAGTGGAGTGGGACGTCTGAACACTGAAGCTTTCTTT.

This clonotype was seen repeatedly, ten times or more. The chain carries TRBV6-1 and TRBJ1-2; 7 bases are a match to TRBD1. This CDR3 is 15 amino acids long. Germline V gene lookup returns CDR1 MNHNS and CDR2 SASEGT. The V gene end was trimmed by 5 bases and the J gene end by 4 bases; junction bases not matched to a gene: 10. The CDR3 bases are TGTGCCAGCAGTACCGGACAGGCGACCCGCTATGGCTACACCTTC. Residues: CASSTGQATRYGYTF.

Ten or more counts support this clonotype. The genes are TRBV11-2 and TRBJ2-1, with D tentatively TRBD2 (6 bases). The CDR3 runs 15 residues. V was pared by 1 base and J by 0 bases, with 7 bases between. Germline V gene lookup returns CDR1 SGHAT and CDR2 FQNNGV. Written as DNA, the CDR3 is TGTGCCAGCAGCTTAGCCGGGAGCTCCTACAATGAGCAGTTCTTC. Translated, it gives CASSLAGSSYNEQFF.

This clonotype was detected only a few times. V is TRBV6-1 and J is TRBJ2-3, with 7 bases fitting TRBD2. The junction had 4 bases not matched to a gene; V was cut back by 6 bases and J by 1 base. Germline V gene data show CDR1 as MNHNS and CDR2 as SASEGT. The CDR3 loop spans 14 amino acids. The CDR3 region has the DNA TGTGCCAGCAGGTTACGGGGGGGCACAGATACGCAGTATTTT. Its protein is CASRLRGGTDTQYF.

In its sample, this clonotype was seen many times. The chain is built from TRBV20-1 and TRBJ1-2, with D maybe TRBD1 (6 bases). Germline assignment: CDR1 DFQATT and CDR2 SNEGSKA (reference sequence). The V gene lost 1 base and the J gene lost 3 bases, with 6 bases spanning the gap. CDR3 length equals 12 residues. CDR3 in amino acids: CSARGQDYGYTF. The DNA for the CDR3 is TGCAGTGCTAGAGGACAGGACTATGGCTACACCTTC.

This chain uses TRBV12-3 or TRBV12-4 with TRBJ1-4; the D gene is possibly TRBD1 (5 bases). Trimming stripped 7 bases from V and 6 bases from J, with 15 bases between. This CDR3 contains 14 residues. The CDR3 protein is CASTGRGVYEKLFF. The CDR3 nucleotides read TGTGCCAGCACCGGCCGGGGGGTCTATGAAAAACTGTTTTTT.

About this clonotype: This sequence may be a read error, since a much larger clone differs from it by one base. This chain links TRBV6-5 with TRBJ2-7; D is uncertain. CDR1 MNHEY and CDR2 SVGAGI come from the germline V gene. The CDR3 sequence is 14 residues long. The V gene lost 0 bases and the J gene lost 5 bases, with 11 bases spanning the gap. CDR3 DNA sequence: TGTGCCAGCAGTTACTCTAGCTCCAGCCACGAGCAGTACTTC. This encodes CASSYSSSSHEQYF.

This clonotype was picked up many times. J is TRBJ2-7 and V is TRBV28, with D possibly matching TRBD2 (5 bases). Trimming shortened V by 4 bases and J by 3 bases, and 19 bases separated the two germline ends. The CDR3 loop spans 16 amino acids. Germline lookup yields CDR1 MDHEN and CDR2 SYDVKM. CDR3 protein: CASSSFTSAPRYEQYF. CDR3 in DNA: TGTGCCAGCAGTTCTTTTACTAGTGCCCCCCGCTACGAGCAGTACTTC.

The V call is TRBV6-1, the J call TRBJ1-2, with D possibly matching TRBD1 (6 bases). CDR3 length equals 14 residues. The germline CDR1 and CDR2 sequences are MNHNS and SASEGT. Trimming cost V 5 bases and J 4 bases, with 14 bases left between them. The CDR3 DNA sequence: TGTGCCAGCAGTTACAGGGTGCTGGTCTATGGCTACACCTTC. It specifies CASSYRVLVYGYTF.

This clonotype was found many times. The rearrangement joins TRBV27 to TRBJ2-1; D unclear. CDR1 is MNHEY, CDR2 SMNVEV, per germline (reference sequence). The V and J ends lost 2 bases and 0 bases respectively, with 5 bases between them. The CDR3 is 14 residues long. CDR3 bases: TGTGCCAGCAGTTTAAGGGTCTCCTACAATGAGCAGTTCTTC. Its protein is CASSLRVSYNEQFF.

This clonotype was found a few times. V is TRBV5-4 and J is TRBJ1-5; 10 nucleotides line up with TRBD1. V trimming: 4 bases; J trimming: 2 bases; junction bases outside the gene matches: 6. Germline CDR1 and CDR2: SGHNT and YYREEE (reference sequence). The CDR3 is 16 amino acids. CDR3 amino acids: CASSLQTGGGNQPQHF. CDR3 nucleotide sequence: TGTGCCAGCAGCCTTCAGACAGGGGGCGGCAATCAGCCCCAGCATTTT.

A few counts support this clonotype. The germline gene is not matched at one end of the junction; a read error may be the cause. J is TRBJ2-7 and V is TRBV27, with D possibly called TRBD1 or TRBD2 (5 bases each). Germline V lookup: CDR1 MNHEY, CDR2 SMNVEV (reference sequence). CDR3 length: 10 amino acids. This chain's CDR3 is CARKGPRAPF. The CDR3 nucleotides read TGTGCCAGGAAGGGACCTAGAGCCCCATTC.

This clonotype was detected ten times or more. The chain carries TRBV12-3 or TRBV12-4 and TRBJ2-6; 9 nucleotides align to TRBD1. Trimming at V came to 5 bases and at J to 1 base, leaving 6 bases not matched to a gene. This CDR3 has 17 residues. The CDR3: CASSAGTGLSGANVLTF. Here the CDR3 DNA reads TGTGCCAGCAGTGCCGGGACAGGGTTATCTGGGGCCAACGTCCTGACTTTC.

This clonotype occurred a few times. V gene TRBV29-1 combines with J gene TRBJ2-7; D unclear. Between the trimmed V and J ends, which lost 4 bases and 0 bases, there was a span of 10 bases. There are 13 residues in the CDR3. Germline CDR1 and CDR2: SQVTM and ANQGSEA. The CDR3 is CSVGPSSSYEQYF. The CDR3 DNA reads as TGCAGCGTTGGTCCTAGTAGCTCCTACGAGCAGTACTTC.

As DNA, the CDR3 is TGTGCCAGCTCACCCGGGACTAGCGGGACGGAGACCCAGTACTTC. Amino acids: CASSPGTSGTETQYF. The V and J genes are TRBV18 and TRBJ2-5, with 13 positions matching TRBD2. The CDR3 is made up of 15 amino acids. Germline trimming cut 3 bases from V and 5 bases from J; bases unmatched to any gene: 3. Germline-derived CDR1 and CDR2 are KGHSH and LQKENI.

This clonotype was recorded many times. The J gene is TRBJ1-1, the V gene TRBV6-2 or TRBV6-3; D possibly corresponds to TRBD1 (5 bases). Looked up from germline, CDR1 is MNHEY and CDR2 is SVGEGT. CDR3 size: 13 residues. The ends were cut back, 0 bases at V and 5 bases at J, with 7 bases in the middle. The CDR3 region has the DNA TGTGCCAGCAGTTACTCGAAGGGGACTGAAGCTTTCTTT. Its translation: CASSYSKGTEAFF.

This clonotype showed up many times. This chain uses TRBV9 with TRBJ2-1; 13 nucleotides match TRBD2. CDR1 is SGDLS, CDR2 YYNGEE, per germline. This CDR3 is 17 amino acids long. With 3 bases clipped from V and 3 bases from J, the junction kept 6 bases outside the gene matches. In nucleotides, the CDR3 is TGTGCCAGCAGCGACGGGACTAGCGGGGACCTCTACAATGAGCAGTTCTTC. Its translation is CASSDGTSGDLYNEQFF.

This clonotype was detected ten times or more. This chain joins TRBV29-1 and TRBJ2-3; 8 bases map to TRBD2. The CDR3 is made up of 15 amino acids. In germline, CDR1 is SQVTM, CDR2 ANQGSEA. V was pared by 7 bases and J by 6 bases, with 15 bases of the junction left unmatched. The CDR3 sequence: CSAYNSGDLQDTQYF. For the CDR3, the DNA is TGCAGCGCCTACAATAGCGGGGACCTCCAGGATACGCAGTATTTT.

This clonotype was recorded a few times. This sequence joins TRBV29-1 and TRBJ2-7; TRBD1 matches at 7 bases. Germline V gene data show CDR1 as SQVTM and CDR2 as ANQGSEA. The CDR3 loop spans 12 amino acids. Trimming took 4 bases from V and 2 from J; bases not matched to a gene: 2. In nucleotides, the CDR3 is TGCAGCGTTGGGGACAGACCCTACGAGCAGTACTTC. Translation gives CSVGDRPYEQYF.

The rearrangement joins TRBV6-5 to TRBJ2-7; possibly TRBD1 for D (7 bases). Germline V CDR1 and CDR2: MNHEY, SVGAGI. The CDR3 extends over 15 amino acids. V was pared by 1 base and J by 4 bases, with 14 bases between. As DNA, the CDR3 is TGTGCCAGCAGTTACTTCGCAGGGGGGACTTACGAGCAGTACTTC. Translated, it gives CASSYFAGGTYEQYF.

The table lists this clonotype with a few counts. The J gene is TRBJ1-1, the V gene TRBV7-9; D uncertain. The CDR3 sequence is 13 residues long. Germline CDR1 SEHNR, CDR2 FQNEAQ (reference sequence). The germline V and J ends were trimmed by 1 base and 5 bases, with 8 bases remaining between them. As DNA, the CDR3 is TGTGCCAGCAGCTTAGAACCTGGGACTGAAGCTTTCTTT. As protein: CASSLEPGTEAFF.